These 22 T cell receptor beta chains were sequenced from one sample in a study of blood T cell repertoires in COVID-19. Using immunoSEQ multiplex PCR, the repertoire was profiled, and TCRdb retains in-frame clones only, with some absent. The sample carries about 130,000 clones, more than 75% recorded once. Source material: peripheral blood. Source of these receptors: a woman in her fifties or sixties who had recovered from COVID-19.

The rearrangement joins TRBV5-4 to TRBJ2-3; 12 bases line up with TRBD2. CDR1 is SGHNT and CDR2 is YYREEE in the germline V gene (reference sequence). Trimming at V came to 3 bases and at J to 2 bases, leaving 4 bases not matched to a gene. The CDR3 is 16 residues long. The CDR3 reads CASSSRTSGATDTQYF. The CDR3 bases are TGTGCCAGCAGCTCGAGGACTAGCGGGGCCACAGATACGCAGTATTTT. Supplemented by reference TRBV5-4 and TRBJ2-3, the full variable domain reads ETGVTQSPTHLIKTRGQQVTLRCSSQSGHNTVSWYQQALGQGPQFIFQYYREEENGRGNFPPRFSGLQFPNYSSELNVNALELDDSALYLCASSSRTSGATDTQYFGPGTRLTVL.

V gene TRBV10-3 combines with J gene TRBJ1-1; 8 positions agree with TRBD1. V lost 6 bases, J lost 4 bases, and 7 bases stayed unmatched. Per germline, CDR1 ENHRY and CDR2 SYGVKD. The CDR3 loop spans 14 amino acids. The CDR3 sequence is CAISETGGGTEAFF. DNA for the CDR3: TGTGCCATCAGCGAAACAGGGGGGGGCACTGAAGCTTTCTTT.

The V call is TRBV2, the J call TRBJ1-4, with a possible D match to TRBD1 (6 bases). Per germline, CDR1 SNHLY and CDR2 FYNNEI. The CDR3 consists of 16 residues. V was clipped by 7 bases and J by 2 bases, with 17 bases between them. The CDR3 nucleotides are TGTGCCAGCAAAAAAAGGGGGTTCGGGACTAATGAAAAACTGTTTTTT. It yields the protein CASKKRGFGTNEKLFF. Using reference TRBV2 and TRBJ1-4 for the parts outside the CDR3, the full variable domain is EPEVTQTPSHQVTQMGQEVILRCVPISNHLYFYWYRQILGQKVEFLVSFYNNEISEKSEIFDDQFSVERPDGSNFTLKIRSTKLEDSAMYFCASKKRGFGTNEKLFFGSGTQLSVL.

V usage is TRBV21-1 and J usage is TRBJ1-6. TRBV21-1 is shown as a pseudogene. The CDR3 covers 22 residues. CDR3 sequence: CASSKMGGSSGLKSSYNSPLHF. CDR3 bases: TGTGCCAGCAGCAAGATGGGGGGGAGCTCGGGACTCAAGAGCTCCTATAATTCACCCCTCCACTTT.

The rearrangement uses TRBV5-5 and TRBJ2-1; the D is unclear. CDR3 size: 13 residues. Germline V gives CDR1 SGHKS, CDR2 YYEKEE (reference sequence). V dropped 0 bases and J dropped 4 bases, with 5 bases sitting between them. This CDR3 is CASSLGQYNEQFF. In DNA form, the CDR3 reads TGTGCCAGCAGCTTGGGTCAGTACAATGAGCAGTTCTTC.

The CDR3 reads CASSLFIGSASNTGELFF. DNA of the CDR3: TGTGCCAGCAGCTTATTTATCGGGTCAGCTTCGAACACCGGGGAGCTGTTTTTT. V usage is TRBV7-9 and J usage is TRBJ2-2; D is unresolved. The germline CDR1 and CDR2 sequences are SEHNR and FQNEAQ (reference sequence). This CDR3 spans 18 amino acids. Trimming removed 2 bases at V and 0 bases at J, with 16 bases between.

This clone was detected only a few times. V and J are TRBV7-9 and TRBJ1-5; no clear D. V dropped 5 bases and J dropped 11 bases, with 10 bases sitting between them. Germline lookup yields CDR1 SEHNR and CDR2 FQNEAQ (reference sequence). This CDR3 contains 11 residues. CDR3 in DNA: TGTGCCAGCAGCGGAGCCGGAGCCCAGCATTTT. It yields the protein CASSGAGAQHF.

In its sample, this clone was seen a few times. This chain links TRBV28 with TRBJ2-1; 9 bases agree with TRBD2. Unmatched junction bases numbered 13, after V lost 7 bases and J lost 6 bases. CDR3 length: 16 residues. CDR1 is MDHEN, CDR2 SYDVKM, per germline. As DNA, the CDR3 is TGTGCCAGCACAGGGGGTAGCGGGAGAGGAGGCAATGAGCAGTTCTTC. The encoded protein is CASTGGSGRGGNEQFF.

CDR3 sequence (DNA): TGCGCCAGCAGCTTGTGGAGGGGAACTGAAGCTTTCTTT. This gives the protein CASSLWRGTEAFF. The chain combines TRBV5-1 with TRBJ1-1; perhaps TRBD1 as D (5 bases). Germline CDR1 SGHRS, CDR2 YFSETQ. V was cut by 1 base and J by 5 bases, with 9 bases left in between. This CDR3 comprises 13 residues.

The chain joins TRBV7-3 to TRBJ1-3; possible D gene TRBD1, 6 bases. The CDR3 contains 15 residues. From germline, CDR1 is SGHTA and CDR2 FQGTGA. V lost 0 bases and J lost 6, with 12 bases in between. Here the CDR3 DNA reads TGTGCCAGCAGCTTAACGGGGGCTCTGGAAAACACCATATATTTT. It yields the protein CASSLTGALENTIYF.

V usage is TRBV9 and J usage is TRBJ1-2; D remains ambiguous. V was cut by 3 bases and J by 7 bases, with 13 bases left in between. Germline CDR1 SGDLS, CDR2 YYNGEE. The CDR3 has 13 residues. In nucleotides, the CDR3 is TGTGCCAGCAGCGGCAGCCCCGGGAGTGGCTACACCTTC. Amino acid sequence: CASSGSPGSGYTF.

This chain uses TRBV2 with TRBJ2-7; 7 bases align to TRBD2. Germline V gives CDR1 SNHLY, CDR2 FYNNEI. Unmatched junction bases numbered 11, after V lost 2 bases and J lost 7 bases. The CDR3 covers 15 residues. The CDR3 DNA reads TGTGCCAGCAGTGAATGGTCTGCGGGGGTGGGTGAGCAGTACTTC. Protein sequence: CASSEWSAGVGEQYF.

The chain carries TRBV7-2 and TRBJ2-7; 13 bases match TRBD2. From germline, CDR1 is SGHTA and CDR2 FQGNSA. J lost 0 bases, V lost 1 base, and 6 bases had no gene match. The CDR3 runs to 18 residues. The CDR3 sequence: CASSLVGLAGSGSYEQYF. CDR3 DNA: TGTGCCAGCAGCTTAGTGGGACTAGCGGGATCGGGCTCCTACGAGCAGTACTTC. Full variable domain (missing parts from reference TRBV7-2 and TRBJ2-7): GAGVSQSPSNKVTEKGKDVELRCDPISGHTALYWYRQSLGQGLEFLIYFQGNSAPDKSGLPSDRFSAERTGGSVSTLTIQRTQQEDSAVYLCASSLVGLAGSGSYEQYFGPGTRLTVT.

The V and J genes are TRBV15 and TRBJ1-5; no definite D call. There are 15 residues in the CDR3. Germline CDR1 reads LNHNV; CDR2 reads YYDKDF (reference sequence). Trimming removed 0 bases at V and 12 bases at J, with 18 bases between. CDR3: CATSRDQLQRGSQHF. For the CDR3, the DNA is TGTGCCACCAGCAGAGATCAATTGCAGCGCGGCAGCCAGCATTTT. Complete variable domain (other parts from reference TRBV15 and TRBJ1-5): DAMVIQNPRYQVTQFGKPVTLSCSQTLNHNVMYWYQQKSSQAPKLLFHYYDKDFNNEADTPDNFQSRRPNTSFCFLDIRSPGLGDTAMYLCATSRDQLQRGSQHFGDGTRLSIL.

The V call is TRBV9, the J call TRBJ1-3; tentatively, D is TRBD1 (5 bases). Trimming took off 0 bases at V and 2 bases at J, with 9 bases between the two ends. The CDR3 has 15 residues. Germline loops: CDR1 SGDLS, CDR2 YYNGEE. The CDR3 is CASSVDFRAGNTIYF. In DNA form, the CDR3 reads TGTGCCAGCAGCGTAGATTTCAGGGCTGGAAACACCATATATTTT.

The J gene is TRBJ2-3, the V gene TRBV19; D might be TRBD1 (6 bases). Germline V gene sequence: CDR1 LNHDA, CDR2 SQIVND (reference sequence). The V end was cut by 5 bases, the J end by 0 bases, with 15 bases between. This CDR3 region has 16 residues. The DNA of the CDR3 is TGTGCCAGTAGTCTAGGACAGTCGTATAGCACAGATACGCAGTATTTT. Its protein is CASSLGQSYSTDTQYF.

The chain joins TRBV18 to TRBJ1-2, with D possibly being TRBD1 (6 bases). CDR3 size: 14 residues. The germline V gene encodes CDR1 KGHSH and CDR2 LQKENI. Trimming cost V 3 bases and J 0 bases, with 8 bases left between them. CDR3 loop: CASSPDSTNYGYTF. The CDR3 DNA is TGTGCCAGCTCACCGGACAGTACTAACTATGGCTACACCTTC.

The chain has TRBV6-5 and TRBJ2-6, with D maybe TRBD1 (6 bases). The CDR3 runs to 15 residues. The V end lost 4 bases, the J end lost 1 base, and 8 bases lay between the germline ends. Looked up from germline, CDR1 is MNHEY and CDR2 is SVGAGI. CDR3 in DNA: TGTGCCAGCAGTTTCGACAGGTCTGGGGCCAACGTCCTGACTTTC. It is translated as CASSFDRSGANVLTF.

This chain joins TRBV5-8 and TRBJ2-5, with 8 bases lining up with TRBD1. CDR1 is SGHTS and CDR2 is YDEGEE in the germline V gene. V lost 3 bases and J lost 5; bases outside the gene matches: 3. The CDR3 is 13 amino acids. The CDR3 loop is CASSSRTGETQYF. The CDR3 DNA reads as TGTGCCAGCAGCTCCCGGACAGGGGAGACCCAGTACTTC. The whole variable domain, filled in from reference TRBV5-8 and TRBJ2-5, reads EAGVTQSPTHLIKTRGQQATLRCSPISGHTSVYWYQQALGLGLQFLLWYDEGEERNRGNFPPRFSGRQFPNYSSELNVNALELEDSALYLCASSSRTGETQYFGPGTRLLVL.

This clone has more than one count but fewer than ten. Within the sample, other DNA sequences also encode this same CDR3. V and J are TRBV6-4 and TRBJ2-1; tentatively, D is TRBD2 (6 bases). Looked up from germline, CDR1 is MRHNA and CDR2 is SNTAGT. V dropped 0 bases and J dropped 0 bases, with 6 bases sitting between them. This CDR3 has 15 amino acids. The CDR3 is CASSDSSGSYNEQFF. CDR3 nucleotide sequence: TGTGCCAGCAGTGACTCTAGCGGCTCCTACAATGAGCAGTTCTTC.

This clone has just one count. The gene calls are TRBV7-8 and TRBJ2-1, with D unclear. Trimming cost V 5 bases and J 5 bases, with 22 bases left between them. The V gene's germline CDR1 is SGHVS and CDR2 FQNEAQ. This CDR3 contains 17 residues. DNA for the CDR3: TGTGCCAGCAGCCCCCCTCGCACTCCTCTCACCAACAATGAGCAGTTCTTC. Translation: CASSPPRTPLTNNEQFF. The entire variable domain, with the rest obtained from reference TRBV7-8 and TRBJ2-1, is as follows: GAGVSQSPRYKVAKRGQDVALRCDPISGHVSLFWYQQALGQGPEFLTYFQNEAQLDKSGLPSDRFFAERPEGSVSTLKIQRTQQEDSAVYLCASSPPRTPLTNNEQFFGPGTRLTVL.

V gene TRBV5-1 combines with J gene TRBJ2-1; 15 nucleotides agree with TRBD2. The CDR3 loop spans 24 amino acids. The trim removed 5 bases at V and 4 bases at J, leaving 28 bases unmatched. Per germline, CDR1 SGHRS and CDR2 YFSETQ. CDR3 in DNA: TGCGCCAGCAGTTCAACCTACCCATTTAGCACCGGGACTAGCGGGAGGCCGCTTTACAATGAGCAGTTCTTC. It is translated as CASSSTYPFSTGTSGRPLYNEQFF.